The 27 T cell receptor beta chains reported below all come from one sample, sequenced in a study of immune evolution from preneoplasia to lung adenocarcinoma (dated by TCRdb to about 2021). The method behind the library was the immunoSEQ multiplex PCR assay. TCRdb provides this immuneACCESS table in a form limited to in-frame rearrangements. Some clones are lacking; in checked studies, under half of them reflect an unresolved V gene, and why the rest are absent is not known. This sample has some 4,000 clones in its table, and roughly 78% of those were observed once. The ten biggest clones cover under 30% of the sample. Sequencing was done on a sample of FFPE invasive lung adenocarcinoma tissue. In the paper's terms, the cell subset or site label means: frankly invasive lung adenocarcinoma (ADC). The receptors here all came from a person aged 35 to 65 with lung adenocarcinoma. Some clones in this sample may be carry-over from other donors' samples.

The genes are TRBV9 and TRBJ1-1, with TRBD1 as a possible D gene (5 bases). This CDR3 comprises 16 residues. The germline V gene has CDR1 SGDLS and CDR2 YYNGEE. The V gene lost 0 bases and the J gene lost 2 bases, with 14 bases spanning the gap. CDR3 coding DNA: TGTGCCAGCAGCGTAGGAGGGGCAGGTATTAACACTGAAGCTTTCTTT. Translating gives CASSVGGAGINTEAFF.

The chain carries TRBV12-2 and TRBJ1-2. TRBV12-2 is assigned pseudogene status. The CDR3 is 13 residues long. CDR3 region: CASRPPRPYGYTF. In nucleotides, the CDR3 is TGTGCAAGTCGCCCGCCGAGGCCCTATGGCTACACCTTC.

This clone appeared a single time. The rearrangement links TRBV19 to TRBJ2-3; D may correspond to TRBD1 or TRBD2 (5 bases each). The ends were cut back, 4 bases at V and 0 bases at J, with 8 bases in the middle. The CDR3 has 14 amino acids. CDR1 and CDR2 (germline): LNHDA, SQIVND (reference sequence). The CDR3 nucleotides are TGTGCCAGTAGTAGGGGCGGGAGCACAGATACGCAGTATTTT. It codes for CASSRGGSTDTQYF.

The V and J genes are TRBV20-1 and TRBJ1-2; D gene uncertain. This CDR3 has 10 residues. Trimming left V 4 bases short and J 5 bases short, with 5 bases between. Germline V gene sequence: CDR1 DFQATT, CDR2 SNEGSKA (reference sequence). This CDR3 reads CSATPYGYTF. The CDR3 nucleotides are TGCAGTGCTACCCCATATGGCTACACCTTC.

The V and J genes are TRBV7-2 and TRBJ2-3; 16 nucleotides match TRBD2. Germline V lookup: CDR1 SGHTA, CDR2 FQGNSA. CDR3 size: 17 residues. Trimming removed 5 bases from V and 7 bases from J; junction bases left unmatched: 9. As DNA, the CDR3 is TGTGCCAGCAGCCCAACGGGACTAGCGGGAGGGCAAAATACGCAGTATTTT. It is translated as CASSPTGLAGGQNTQYF.

CDR3 nucleotide sequence: TGTGCCAGCAGCTTAGCGGGACATAGCAATCAGCCCCAGCATTTT. The encoded protein is CASSLAGHSNQPQHF. The chain combines TRBV7-9 with TRBJ1-5; D possibly corresponds to TRBD1 (6 bases). The CDR3 sequence is 15 residues long. The germline V gene encodes CDR1 SEHNR and CDR2 FQNEAQ (reference sequence). The V end lost 0 bases, the J end lost 0 bases, and 6 bases lay between the germline ends.

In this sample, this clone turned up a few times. CDR3 nucleotide sequence: TGCGCCAGCAGCTTGGGACTAGCGGAATACAATGAGCAGTTCTTC. It yields the protein CASSLGLAEYNEQFF. The V and J genes are TRBV5-1 and TRBJ2-1, with 9 bases identical to TRBD2. J gave up 4 bases and V 0 bases, and 2 bases lay outside the gene matches. The germline V gene has CDR1 SGHRS and CDR2 YFSETQ. The CDR3 totals 15 residues.

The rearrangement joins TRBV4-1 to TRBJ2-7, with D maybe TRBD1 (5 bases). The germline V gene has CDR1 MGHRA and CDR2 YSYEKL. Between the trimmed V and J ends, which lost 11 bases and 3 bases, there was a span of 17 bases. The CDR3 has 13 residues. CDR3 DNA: TGCGCCCTGTGGATCAGGGCGAACTACGAGCAGTACTTC. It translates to CALWIRANYEQYF.

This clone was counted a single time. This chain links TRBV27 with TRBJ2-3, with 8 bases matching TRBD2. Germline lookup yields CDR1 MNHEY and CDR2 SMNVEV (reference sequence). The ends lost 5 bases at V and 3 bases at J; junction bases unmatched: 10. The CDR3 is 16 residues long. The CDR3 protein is CASSLPGTRGTDTQYF. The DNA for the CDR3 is TGTGCCAGCAGTCTCCCCGGGACTAGGGGTACAGATACGCAGTATTTT.

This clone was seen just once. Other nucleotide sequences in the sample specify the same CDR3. Here the CDR3 reads CSAPGSHEQYF. DNA for the CDR3: TGCAGTGCTCCAGGATCCCACGAGCAGTACTTC. The chain employs TRBV20-1 and TRBJ2-7; no reliable D call. The CDR3 sequence is 11 residues long. Germline assignment: CDR1 DFQATT and CDR2 SNEGSKA (reference sequence). V was shortened by 5 bases and J by 5 bases, with 10 bases between the two germline ends.

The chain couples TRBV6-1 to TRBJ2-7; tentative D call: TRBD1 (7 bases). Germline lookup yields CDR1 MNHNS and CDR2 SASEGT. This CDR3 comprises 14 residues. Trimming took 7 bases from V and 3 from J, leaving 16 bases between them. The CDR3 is CASTNRQGGYEQYF. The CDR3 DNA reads TGTGCCAGCACAAATCGACAGGGAGGCTACGAGCAGTACTTC.

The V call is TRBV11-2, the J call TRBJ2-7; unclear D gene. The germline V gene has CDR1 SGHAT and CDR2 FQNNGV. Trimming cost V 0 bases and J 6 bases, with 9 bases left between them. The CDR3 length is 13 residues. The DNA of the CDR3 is TGTGCCAGCAGCTTAGATCCGGCTGCCGAGCAGTACTTC. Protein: CASSLDPAAEQYF.

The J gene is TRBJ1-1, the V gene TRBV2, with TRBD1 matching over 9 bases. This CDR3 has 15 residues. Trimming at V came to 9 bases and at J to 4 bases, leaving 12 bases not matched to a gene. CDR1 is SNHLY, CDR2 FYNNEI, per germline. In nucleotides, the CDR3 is TGTGCCAGAACCGGGACAGGGCTCGGAGGCACTGAAGCTTTCTTT. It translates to CARTGTGLGGTEAFF.

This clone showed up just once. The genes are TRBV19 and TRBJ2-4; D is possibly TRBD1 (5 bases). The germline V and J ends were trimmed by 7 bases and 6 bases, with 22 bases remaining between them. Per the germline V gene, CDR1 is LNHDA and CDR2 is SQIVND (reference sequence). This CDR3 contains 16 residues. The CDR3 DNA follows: TGTGCCAGTACCAGAAGTGCAGGGAAGGGTAGAAACATTCAGTACTTC. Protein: CASTRSAGKGRNIQYF.

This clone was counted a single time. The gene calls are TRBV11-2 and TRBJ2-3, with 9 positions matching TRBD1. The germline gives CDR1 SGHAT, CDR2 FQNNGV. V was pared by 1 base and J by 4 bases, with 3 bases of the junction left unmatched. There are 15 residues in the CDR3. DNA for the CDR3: TGTGCCAGCAGCTTAGTCGGGACAGGGTCAGATACGCAGTATTTT. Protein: CASSLVGTGSDTQYF.

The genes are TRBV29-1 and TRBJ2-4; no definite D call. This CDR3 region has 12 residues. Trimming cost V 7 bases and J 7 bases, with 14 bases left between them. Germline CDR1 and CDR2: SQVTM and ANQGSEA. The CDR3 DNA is TGCAGCGGCCAGACTGTCTGGAACATTCAGTACTTC. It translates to CSGQTVWNIQYF.

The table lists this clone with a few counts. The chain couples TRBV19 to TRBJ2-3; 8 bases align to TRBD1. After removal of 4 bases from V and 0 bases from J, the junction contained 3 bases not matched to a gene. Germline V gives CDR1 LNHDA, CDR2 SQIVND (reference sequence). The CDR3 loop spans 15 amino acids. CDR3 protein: CASSKDRASTDTQYF. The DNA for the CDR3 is TGTGCCAGTAGTAAGGACAGGGCTAGCACAGATACGCAGTATTTT.

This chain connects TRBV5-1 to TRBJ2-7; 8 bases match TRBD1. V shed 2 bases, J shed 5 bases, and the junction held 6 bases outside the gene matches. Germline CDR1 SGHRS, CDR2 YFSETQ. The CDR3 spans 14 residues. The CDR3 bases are TGCGCCAGCAGCTTTTCCAGGGGGCTGAACGAGCAGTACTTC. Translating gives CASSFSRGLNEQYF.

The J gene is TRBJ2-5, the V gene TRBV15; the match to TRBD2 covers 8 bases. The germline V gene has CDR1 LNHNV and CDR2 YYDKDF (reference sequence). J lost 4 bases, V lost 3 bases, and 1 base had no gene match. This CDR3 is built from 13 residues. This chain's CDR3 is CATSSLAGETQYF. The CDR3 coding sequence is TGTGCCACCAGCAGCCTAGCGGGAGAGACCCAGTACTTC.

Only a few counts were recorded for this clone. The CDR3 protein is CASGRAGETQYF. The CDR3 DNA reads TGTGCCAGCGGGAGGGCTGGTGAGACCCAGTACTTC. The chain employs TRBV27 and TRBJ2-5; TRBD2 matches at 7 bases. In germline, CDR1 is MNHEY, CDR2 SMNVEV (reference sequence). The ends lost 8 bases at V and 5 bases at J; junction bases unmatched: 5. The CDR3 runs 12 residues.

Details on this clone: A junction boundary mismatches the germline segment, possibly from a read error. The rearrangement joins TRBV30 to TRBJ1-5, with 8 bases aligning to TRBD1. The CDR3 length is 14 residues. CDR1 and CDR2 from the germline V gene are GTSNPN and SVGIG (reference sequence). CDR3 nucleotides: TGTGCCTGGAGTGCCCGACAGGGGAGTCAGCCCCAGCACTTT. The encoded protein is CAWSARQGSQPQHF.

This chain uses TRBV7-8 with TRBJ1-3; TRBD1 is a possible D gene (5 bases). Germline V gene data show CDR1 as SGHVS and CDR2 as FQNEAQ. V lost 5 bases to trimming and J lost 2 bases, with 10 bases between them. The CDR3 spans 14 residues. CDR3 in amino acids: CASSVGTTGNTIYF. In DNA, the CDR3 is TGTGCCAGCAGCGTGGGGACTACTGGAAACACCATATATTTT.

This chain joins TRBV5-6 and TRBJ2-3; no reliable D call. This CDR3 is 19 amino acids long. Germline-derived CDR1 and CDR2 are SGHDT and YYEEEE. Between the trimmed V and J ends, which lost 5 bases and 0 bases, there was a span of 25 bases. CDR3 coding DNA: TGTGCCAGCAGGCCCTCGCAAGGATTGGTTCAGGCGAGCACAGATACGCAGTATTTT. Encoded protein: CASRPSQGLVQASTDTQYF.

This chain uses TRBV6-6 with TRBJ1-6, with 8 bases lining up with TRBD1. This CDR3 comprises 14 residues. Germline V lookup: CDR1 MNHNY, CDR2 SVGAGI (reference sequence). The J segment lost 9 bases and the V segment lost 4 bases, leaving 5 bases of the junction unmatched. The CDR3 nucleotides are TGTGCCAGCAGTTCCCCCGACAGGGGTTCACCCCTCCACTTT. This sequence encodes CASSSPDRGSPLHF.

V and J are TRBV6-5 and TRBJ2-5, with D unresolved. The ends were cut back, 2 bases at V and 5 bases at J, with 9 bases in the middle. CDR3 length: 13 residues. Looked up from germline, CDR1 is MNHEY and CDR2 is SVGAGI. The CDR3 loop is CASSYGPAETQYF. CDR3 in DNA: TGTGCCAGCAGTTACGGGCCGGCCGAGACCCAGTACTTC.

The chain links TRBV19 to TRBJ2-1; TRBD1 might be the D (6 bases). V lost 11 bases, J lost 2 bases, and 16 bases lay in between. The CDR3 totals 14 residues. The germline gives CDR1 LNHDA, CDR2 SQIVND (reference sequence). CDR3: CARFQGSTYNEQFF. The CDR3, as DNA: TGTGCCCGATTTCAGGGGTCCACCTACAATGAGCAGTTCTTC.

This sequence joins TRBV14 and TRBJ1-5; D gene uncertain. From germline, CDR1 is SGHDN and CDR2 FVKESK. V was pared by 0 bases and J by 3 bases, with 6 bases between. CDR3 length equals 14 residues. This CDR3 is CASSQDQLNQPQHF. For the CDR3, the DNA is TGTGCCAGCAGCCAAGATCAGCTCAATCAGCCCCAGCATTTT.